These T cell receptor beta chains were read from a single sample in a study of CD8 T cells in Susac syndrome. TCRdb used MiXCR to reprocess the immunoSEQ multiplex PCR reads, holding one entry per CDR3 protein. Of around 280,000 distinct CDR3 sequences listed, more than 75% are singletons. What was sequenced was CD8+ T cells from PBMCs. The receptors originated from a human donor with multiple sclerosis. The CDR3 runs from the conserved cysteine through the conserved F or W.

>13|TRBJ2-4|TRBV20-1
CSALRDSKNIQYF
>16|TRBJ2-1|TRBV30
CAWSFLTSGVYNEQFF
>16|TRBJ2-1|TRBV6-1
CASSERQGLRRDEQFF
>14|TRBJ1-3|TRBV7-6
CASSSAEVRDTIYF
>16|TRBJ1-3|TRBV11-2
CASSPHDWTGGNTIYF
>14|TRBJ1-1|TRBV12-3/TRBV12-4
CASSFETVNTEAFF
>14|TRBJ2-5|TRBV7-8
CASSPPGLEETQYF
>15|TRBJ2-1|TRBV20-1
CSARDTREGQYEQFF
>15|TRBJ2-3|TRBV5-4
CASSFRREMSDTQYF
>16|TRBJ1-6|TRBV5-5
CASSLAPKDPRAPLHF
>16|TRBJ1-1|TRBV27
CASSPWTVPMNTEAFF
>18|TRBJ2-1|TRBV5-4
CASSLSGRGYRSYNEQFF
>12|TRBJ2-7|TRBV23-1
CASSQSPYEQYF
>17|TRBJ2-4|TRBV6-5
CASSYLGGERAKNIQYF
>14|TRBJ2-1|TRBV5-1
CASSPESLYNEQFF
>14|TRBJ1-2|TRBV19
CASSPGQGAYGYTF
>13|TRBJ2-7|TRBV6-6
CASSSLREHEQYF
>13|TRBJ2-7|TRBV6-5
CASGLRRDDEQYF
>16|TRBJ2-5|TRBV7-2
CASSPTATGTPKTQYF
>13|TRBJ1-1|TRBV27
CASRDGGGTEAFF
>13|TRBJ1-1|TRBV28
CASSFGDATEAFF
>13|TRBJ1-1|TRBV5-1
CASSLKGVDEAFF
>13|TRBJ2-7|TRBV19
CASSIPNGDEQYF
>13|TRBJ2-5|TRBV9
CASSPDWGETQYF
>14|TRBJ2-7|TRBV19
CASSIGTSEYEQYF
>17|TRBJ2-3|TRBV9
CASSGLAGGPVTDTQYF
>15|TRBJ2-1|TRBV7-9
CASSLGGSDLAEQFF
>18|TRBJ2-1|TRBV27
CASSPGYLGTGSANEQFF
>13|TRBJ2-7|TRBV11-1
CASSTLETYEQYF
>14|TRBJ1-1|TRBV27
CASNNRAGNTEAFF
>17|TRBJ2-1|TRBV9
CASSPRASGRVDNEQFF
>16|TRBJ2-1|TRBV27
CASSPLGTSGFNEQFF
>14|TRBJ1-1|TRBV3-1
CASSQDFQVTEAFF
>14|TRBJ2-7|TRBV5-1
CASSLRGLLGEQYF
>16|TRBJ1-5|TRBV28
CASSFRSNRVNQPQHF
>10|TRBJ2-3|TRBV27
CASRSDTQYF
>13|TRBJ2-7|TRBV2
CASSVLGGYEQYF
>15|TRBJ2-4|TRBV11-2
CASSSRTGAKNIQYF
>12|TRBJ2-1|TRBV29-1
CSVGTGVNEQFF
>13|TRBJ2-1|TRBV4-1
CASSQYSYNEQFF
>15|TRBJ1-5|TRBV6-5
CASSYDGLSNQPQHF
>15|TRBJ2-1|TRBV6-5
CASSYSTGIGHEQFF
>19|TRBJ2-7|TRBV20-1
CSAIRAGDRLNDPPYEQYF
>13|TRBJ2-2|TRBV19
CASSTGVTGELFF
>14|TRBJ2-7|TRBV12-3/TRBV12-4
CASSPGYHSYEQYF
>11|TRBJ2-7|TRBV10-3
CAITDSYEQYF
>14|TRBJ2-1|TRBV19
CASSIAGRYNEQFF
>14|TRBJ1-1|TRBV6-5
CASSYSGEVTEAFF
>15|TRBJ2-1|TRBV11-1
CASSLYSRWGDEQFF
>14|TRBJ1-5|TRBV2
CASSAGFGNQPQHF
>12|TRBJ2-3|TRBV30
CAWKAPPDTQYF
>10|TRBJ1-2|TRBV30
CAWWGDGYTF